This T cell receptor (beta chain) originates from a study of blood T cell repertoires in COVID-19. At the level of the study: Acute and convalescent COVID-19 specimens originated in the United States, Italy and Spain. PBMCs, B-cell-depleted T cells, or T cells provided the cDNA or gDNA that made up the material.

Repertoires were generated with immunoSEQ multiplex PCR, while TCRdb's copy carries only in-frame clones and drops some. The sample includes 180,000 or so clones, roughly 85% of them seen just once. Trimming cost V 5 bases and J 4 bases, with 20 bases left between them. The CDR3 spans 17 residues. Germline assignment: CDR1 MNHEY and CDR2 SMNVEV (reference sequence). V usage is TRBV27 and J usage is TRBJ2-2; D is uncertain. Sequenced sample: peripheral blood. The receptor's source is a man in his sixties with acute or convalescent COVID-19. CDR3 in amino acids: CASSPYTAEWSTGELFF. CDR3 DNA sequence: TGTGCCAGCAGTCCGTACACCGCCGAATGGTCCACCGGGGAGCTGTTTTTT.